Below, one T cell receptor (beta chain) is given with its context. Libraries were prepared by immunoSEQ multiplex PCR; TCRdb keeps only in-frame clonotypes and omits some of them. The sample carries tens of thousands of clones, 90% recorded once. The sample is drawn from a study of control samples from healthy donors and cancer patients. Trimming took off 4 bases at V and 0 bases at J, with 10 bases between the two ends. The CDR3 loop spans 16 amino acids. The germline CDR1 and CDR2 sequences are LGHDT and YNNKEL (reference sequence). The source material was blood. The chain links TRBV3-1 (or the pseudogene TRBV3-2) to TRBJ2-6; D is ambiguous. The TCR originated in a woman between 18 and 29 years old in good health. CDR3: CASSLGSGSGANVLTF. The CDR3 DNA sequence: TGTGCCAGCAGCCTTGGCTCGGGCTCTGGGGCCAACGTCCTGACTTTC.